The next 31 T cell receptor beta chains were all read from a single sample in a study of T cells in Graves' hyperthyroidism and ophthalmopathy. RNA transcripts served as the template for amplifying TCR beta CDR3 regions. HTBI primers drove first-round RT-PCR of the TCR CDR3. Via MiXCR, TCRdb re-called the multiplex PCR reads, giving one row per CDR3 protein. The sample holds some 530,000 distinct CDR3 sequences, about 20% seen once. Sequencing was performed on blood. The receptors originated from a woman in her 70s with Graves' ophthalmopathy.

J is TRBJ1-1 and V is TRBV11-2; D is perhaps TRBD1 (6 bases). V dropped 5 bases and J dropped 2 bases, with 15 bases sitting between them. This CDR3 has 15 amino acids. Germline values: CDR1 SGHAT, CDR2 FQNNGV. CDR3 DNA sequence: TGTGCCAGCAGCCAAGATCCAGGGGCAAACACTGAAGCTTTCTTT. The encoded protein is CASSQDPGANTEAFF.

The chain joins TRBV3-1 to TRBJ1-6; D remains ambiguous. This CDR3 comprises 13 residues. V lost 0 bases and J lost 9, with 6 bases in between. Germline lookup yields CDR1 LGHDT and CDR2 YNNKEL (reference sequence). As DNA, the CDR3 is TGTGCCAGCAGCCAAGATTGGGGTTCACCCCTCCACTTT. It is translated as CASSQDWGSPLHF.

This chain connects TRBV12-3 or TRBV12-4 to TRBJ1-3; TRBD1 agrees at 7 bases. The CDR3 is 14 residues long. With V trimmed by 3 bases and J by 3 bases, 2 bases remained unmatched. The CDR3 DNA reads as TGTGCCAGCAGTTTTGACAGGGTTGGAAACACCATATATTTT. Amino acid sequence: CASSFDRVGNTIYF.

J is TRBJ2-5 and V is TRBV6-1; D is unclear. Trimming shortened V by 5 bases and J by 2 bases, and 9 bases separated the two germline ends. Germline CDR1 is MNHNS and CDR2 is SASEGT. The CDR3 length is 13 residues. The chain's CDR3 is CASSSWGQETQYF. CDR3 DNA sequence: TGTGCCAGCAGTTCGTGGGGACAAGAGACCCAGTACTTC.

This clonotype was counted a few times. This chain joins TRBV30 and TRBJ2-7; perhaps TRBD1 as D (6 bases). The CDR3 is 13 amino acids. Deletions cut 2 bases from V and 2 bases from J, with 10 bases between. Germline V gene data show CDR1 as GTSNPN and CDR2 as SVGIG (reference sequence). The CDR3 nucleotides read TGTGCCTGGAGTAGGACAGAAACCTACGAGCAGTACTTC. The encoded protein is CAWSRTETYEQYF.

This clonotype showed up just a few times. This chain uses TRBV12-3 or TRBV12-4 with TRBJ1-1; tentative D call: TRBD1 (5 bases). V was clipped by 3 bases and J by 3 bases, with 14 bases between them. The CDR3 has 15 residues. The CDR3 DNA reads TGTGCCAGCAGTTTCCGGGGCCCCACGGACACTGAAGCTTTCTTT. Its protein is CASSFRGPTDTEAFF.

The rearrangement uses TRBV19 and TRBJ1-2; 8 nucleotides line up with TRBD1. Unmatched junction bases numbered 5, after V lost 3 bases and J lost 2 bases. This CDR3 has 15 residues. Germline values: CDR1 LNHDA, CDR2 SQIVND (reference sequence). The CDR3 coding sequence is TGTGCCAGTAGTATGGCCCGGACAGGGAACTATGGCTACACCTTC. This codes for CASSMARTGNYGYTF.

This chain uses TRBV19 with TRBJ1-4, with unresolved D. Between the trimmed V and J ends, which lost 5 bases and 3 bases, there was a span of 13 bases. CDR1 and CDR2 (germline): LNHDA, SQIVND (reference sequence). The CDR3 extends over 15 amino acids. The CDR3 protein is CASSPEGFSNEKLFF. The CDR3 DNA is TGTGCCAGTAGTCCCGAAGGGTTTTCTAATGAAAAACTGTTTTTT. The full variable domain, in which reference TRBV19 and TRBJ1-4 provide the parts outside the CDR3, is DGGITQSPKYLFRKEGQNVTLSCEQNLNHDAMYWYRQDPGQGLRLIYYSQIVNDFQKGDIAEGYSVSREKKESFPLTVTSAQKNPTAFYLCASSPEGFSNEKLFFGSGTQLSVL.

The J gene is TRBJ2-3, the V gene TRBV19; 7 bases are a match to TRBD2. Unmatched junction bases numbered 16, after V lost 6 bases and J lost 1 base. Germline CDR1 and CDR2: LNHDA and SQIVND (reference sequence). The CDR3 totals 18 residues. CDR3 sequence (DNA): TGTGCCAGTAGCCACACCCGAGCGGGGATGGGGGGCACAGATACGCAGTATTTT. It codes for CASSHTRAGMGGTDTQYF. The variable domain in full, with the rest retrieved from reference TRBV19 and TRBJ2-3, is DGGITQSPKYLFRKEGQNVTLSCEQNLNHDAMYWYRQDPGQGLRLIYYSQIVNDFQKGDIAEGYSVSREKKESFPLTVTSAQKNPTAFYLCASSHTRAGMGGTDTQYFGPGTRLTVL.

This clonotype was seen a handful of times. The chain combines TRBV5-1 with TRBJ2-2; the D gene could be TRBD1 or TRBD2 (5 bases each). The CDR3 sequence is 15 residues long. Germline CDR1 SGHRS, CDR2 YFSETQ. The ends were cut back, 5 bases at V and 4 bases at J, with 15 bases in the middle. The CDR3 sequence: CASSLGVDITGELFF. The CDR3, as DNA: TGCGCCAGCAGTCTGGGAGTGGACATCACCGGGGAGCTGTTTTTT.

The CDR3, as DNA: TGTGCCAGCACAGGTGGGATGAACACTGAAGCTTTCTTT. Translation: CASTGGMNTEAFF. V gene TRBV2 combines with J gene TRBJ1-1; D is ambiguous. In germline, CDR1 is SNHLY, CDR2 FYNNEI. This CDR3 is 13 amino acids long. V gave up 7 bases and J gave up 0 bases, with 9 bases separating them.

The chain uses TRBV27 and TRBJ2-7; maybe TRBD1 (5 bases). Germline loops: CDR1 MNHEY, CDR2 SMNVEV (reference sequence). The CDR3 has 13 amino acids. Trimming cost V 5 bases and J 2 bases, with 10 bases left between them. This chain's CDR3 is CASSDRPAYEQYF. CDR3 in DNA: TGTGCCAGCAGTGACAGACCTGCCTACGAGCAGTACTTC.

This clonotype has ten or more counts. The chain joins TRBV7-3 to TRBJ2-2; 7 bases line up with TRBD2. With 5 bases clipped from V and 5 bases from J, the junction kept 8 bases outside the gene matches. CDR1 and CDR2 from the germline V gene are SGHTA and FQGTGA. This CDR3 comprises 15 residues. The DNA for the CDR3 is TGTGCCAGCAGCCCGACGGGAGGTCAAACCGGGGAGCTGTTTTTT. Translated: CASSPTGGQTGELFF.

The chain couples TRBV6-2 or TRBV6-3 to TRBJ1-1, with D unresolved. The CDR3 loop spans 13 amino acids. Per germline, CDR1 MNHEY and CDR2 SVGEGT. Trimming took 1 base from V and 8 from J, leaving 11 bases between them. The DNA of the CDR3 is TGTGCCAGCAGTTACTTGGAACGACGCGAAGCTTTCTTT. Translated: CASSYLERREAFF.

Ten or more counts support this clonotype. The chain has TRBV28 and TRBJ2-1, with TRBD2 matching 15 bases. Germline CDR1 and CDR2: MDHEN and SYDVKM. The CDR3 is 17 residues long. The V segment lost 5 bases and the J segment 6 bases; nucleotides outside the gene matches: 8. CDR3 bases: TGTGCCAGCAGTCCTCCGGGACTAGCGGGAGGCCTCAATGAGCAGTTCTTC. It yields the protein CASSPPGLAGGLNEQFF.

Turning to this clonotype: A read error may be the cause here, since a much bigger clone is one base away. The CDR3 does not close with the conserved phenylalanine or tryptophan, likely indicating a read error. This sequence joins TRBV20-1 and TRBJ1-2; TRBD1 is a possible D gene (5 bases). Germline V gives CDR1 DFQATT, CDR2 SNEGSKA (reference sequence). This CDR3 contains 14 residues. The V end lost 0 bases, the J end lost 3 bases, and 11 bases lay between the germline ends. The CDR3, as DNA: TGCAGTGCTAGAGAGGTGGGGGTGCACTATGGCTACACCTCC. Amino acid sequence: CSAREVGVHYGYTS.

This clonotype was picked up a small number of times. This chain connects TRBV6-1 to TRBJ2-1; possible D gene TRBD2, 6 bases. Per the germline V gene, CDR1 is MNHNS and CDR2 is SASEGT. V gave up 5 bases and J gave up 5 bases, with 19 bases separating them. The CDR3 consists of 16 residues. CDR3 DNA sequence: TGTGCCAGCAGTCCCGTCGGCGGGATTAGGAACAATGAGCAGTTCTTC. It is translated as CASSPVGGIRNNEQFF.

The sample holds a few counts of this clonotype. This sequence joins TRBV6-5 and TRBJ1-6; 10 bases fit TRBD1. This CDR3 contains 15 residues. Germline V CDR1 and CDR2: MNHEY, SVGAGI. V shed 2 bases and J 7 bases; nucleotides not matched to a gene: 2. The CDR3 protein is CASSYRDRGNSPLHF. The CDR3 coding sequence is TGTGCCAGCAGTTACCGGGACAGGGGAAATTCACCCCTCCACTTT.

The sample holds a few counts of this clonotype. This chain connects TRBV18 to TRBJ1-5; D uncertain. Germline V gene sequence: CDR1 KGHSH, CDR2 LQKENI. The CDR3 extends over 14 amino acids. V lost 0 bases to trimming and J lost 6 bases, with 9 bases between them. CDR3 in amino acids: CASSPPMVGQPQHF. The DNA of the CDR3 is TGTGCCAGCTCACCACCTATGGTCGGTCAGCCCCAGCATTTT.

This clonotype came up a few times. The genes are TRBV5-1 and TRBJ2-1; 9 nucleotides match TRBD1. CDR1 SGHRS and CDR2 YFSETQ come from the germline V gene. CDR3 length: 14 residues. V lost 4 bases and J lost 12; bases outside the gene matches: 11. The CDR3 coding sequence is TGCGCCAGCAGCACAGGGGGCGCGTCGGCTGTGCAGTTCTTC. Residues: CASSTGGASAVQFF.

Details on this clonotype: A much larger clone lies one base from this, so it may be a read error. The V gene is TRBV7-2, the J gene TRBJ1-6; D is unresolved. Germline V CDR1 and CDR2: SGHTA, FQGNSA. The CDR3 runs 15 residues. Trimming took 0 bases from V and 7 from J, leaving 10 bases between them. The CDR3 region is CASSLAKRSNSPLHF. In nucleotides, the CDR3 is TGTGCCAGCAGCTTAGCGAAACGGTCCAATTCACCCCTCCACTTT.

The chain couples TRBV30 to TRBJ2-4; D tentatively fits TRBD1 or TRBD2 (5 bases each). The V end lost 2 bases, the J end lost 9 bases, and 17 bases lay between the germline ends. The CDR3 has 14 residues. Germline loops: CDR1 GTSNPN, CDR2 SVGIG (reference sequence). This chain's CDR3 is CAWSPRIGDAIQYF. The CDR3 bases are TGTGCCTGGAGTCCGCGAATCGGGGACGCCATTCAGTACTTC.

This clonotype was seen a handful of times. The rearrangement uses TRBV4-1 and TRBJ1-6; TRBD1 matches at 8 bases. Losses at the gene ends were 6 bases for V and 0 bases for J; bases not matched to a gene: 7. This CDR3 comprises 17 residues. CDR1 MGHRA and CDR2 YSYEKL come from the germline V gene. The CDR3 DNA reads TGCGCCAGCAGTCAGACAGGGGAGGGCTCCTATAATTCACCCCTCCACTTT. Residues: CASSQTGEGSYNSPLHF.

This clonotype has a handful of counts. The rearrangement uses TRBV6-1 and TRBJ2-6; D is unresolved. This CDR3 has 15 residues. CDR1 and CDR2 (germline): MNHNS, SASEGT. Trimming removed 2 bases at V and 4 bases at J, with 9 bases between. The CDR3 DNA follows: TGTGCCAGCAGTGAAATAGGGTCCGGGGCCAACGTCCTGACTTTC. Protein: CASSEIGSGANVLTF.

This clonotype was observed a few times. A much more abundant neighbour one base away suggests this may be a read error. The V gene is TRBV28, the J gene TRBJ1-4; no clear D. The CDR3 is 15 residues long. Germline CDR1 MDHEN, CDR2 SYDVKM. V lost 6 bases, J lost 8 bases, and 19 bases lay in between. The CDR3 DNA follows: TGTGCCAGCAGACCGCGGGGAGGGTTGGGAGAAAAACTGTTTTTT. This codes for CASRPRGGLGEKLFF.

This clonotype was counted at least ten times. The rearrangement uses TRBV7-2 and TRBJ2-7, with D possibly matching TRBD2 (6 bases). This CDR3 is 13 amino acids long. CDR1 and CDR2 (germline): SGHTA, FQGNSA. V lost 4 bases, J lost 3 bases, and 10 bases lay in between. In DNA, the CDR3 is TGTGCCAGCAGCTCGGGACTTTTCTACGAGCAGTACTTC. This translates into CASSSGLFYEQYF.

This clonotype was counted at least ten times. The chain employs TRBV14 and TRBJ2-1, with 14 bases that match TRBD2. Germline CDR1 and CDR2: SGHDN and FVKESK. V shed 4 bases and J 4 bases; nucleotides not matched to a gene: 6. The CDR3 contains 17 residues. The CDR3 bases are TGTGCCAGCAGCCCCCTTGGACTAGCGGGGGGATACAATGAGCAGTTCTTC. Its protein product is CASSPLGLAGGYNEQFF.

The sample holds a few counts of this clonotype. The chain recombines TRBV4-3 with TRBJ2-7; D not resolved. V lost 1 base and J 1 base, leaving 5 bases between the germline ends. The CDR3 loop spans 13 amino acids. The germline gives CDR1 LGHNA, CDR2 YSLEER. The CDR3 DNA reads TGCGCCAGCAGCCAAGCCCGATCCTACGAGCAGTACTTC. Translating gives CASSQARSYEQYF.

Ten or more counts support this clonotype. The J gene is TRBJ1-2, the V gene TRBV5-1; no reliable D call. CDR3 length: 14 amino acids. CDR1 is SGHRS and CDR2 is YFSETQ in the germline V gene. V lost 4 bases and J lost 2, with 12 bases in between. Written as DNA, the CDR3 is TGCGCCAGCAGCCTTGAAGGGCACAACTATGGCTACACCTTC. Amino acids: CASSLEGHNYGYTF.

The CDR3 sequence is CASSLAIITGQGAMNTEAFF. As DNA, the CDR3 is TGTGCCAGTAGTCTTGCGATTATAACGGGACAGGGGGCGATGAACACTGAAGCTTTCTTT. The rearrangement joins TRBV19 to TRBJ1-1; 12 bases are a match to TRBD1. There are 20 residues in the CDR3. Losses at the gene ends were 5 bases for V and 0 bases for J; bases not matched to a gene: 16. CDR1 and CDR2 from the germline V gene are LNHDA and SQIVND (reference sequence).

This chain links TRBV4-2 with TRBJ2-4, with D maybe TRBD2 (7 bases). The CDR3 is 13 amino acids. In germline, CDR1 is LGHNA, CDR2 YNFKEQ. Trimming cost V 4 bases and J 9 bases, with 13 bases left between them. The CDR3 bases are TGTGCCAGCAGCCTTGCAGGGGAGGGCATTCAGTACTTC. Protein: CASSLAGEGIQYF.